The 29 T cell receptor beta chains reported below all come from one sample, sequenced in a study of shared clonotypes between healthy human individuals. Sequenced by immunoSEQ multiplex PCR; TCRdb stores in-frame clones only, minus some. Among more than 1,200,000 clones, less than 99% were seen once, and the ten largest hold about 0.35%. Sequencing used naive CD4+ T cells sorted from blood. The subset here: CD45RA+ positively selected. Every receptor here comes from a man aged 30 to 45 in good health.

The gene calls are TRBV14 and TRBJ2-5; D is unresolved. Germline CDR1 reads SGHDN; CDR2 reads FVKESK. V was pared by 4 bases and J by 2 bases, with 14 bases between. The CDR3 is 15 residues long. CDR3 amino acids: CASSPAAGIQETQYF. The CDR3 DNA reads TGTGCCAGCAGCCCGGCGGCTGGGATTCAAGAGACCCAGTACTTC.

The genes are TRBV21-1 and TRBJ1-5; the table's D call, TRBD1, has no DNA check behind it. TRBV21-1 is a listed pseudogene. This CDR3 region has 16 residues. CDR3: CASSTPNRQVNQPQHF. In DNA form, the CDR3 reads TGTGCCAGCAGCACACCCAACCGACAGGTCAATCAGCCCCAGCATTTT.

This chain links TRBV2 with TRBJ2-7; 8 bases align to TRBD1. CDR3 length: 13 residues. Germline-derived CDR1 and CDR2 are SNHLY and FYNNEI. Losses at the gene ends were 8 bases for V and 5 bases for J; bases not matched to a gene: 8. This CDR3 is CASFRDRLDEQYF. The CDR3 DNA sequence: TGTGCCAGCTTCCGGGACAGGCTCGACGAGCAGTACTTC.

The chain couples TRBV7-8 to TRBJ1-2, with no clear D. Germline V CDR1 and CDR2: SGHVS, FQNEAQ. V lost 5 bases and J lost 3, with 13 bases in between. CDR3 size: 14 residues. CDR3 amino acids: CASSKYQVDYGYTF. In DNA, the CDR3 is TGTGCCAGCAGCAAGTATCAGGTAGACTATGGCTACACCTTC.

The chain recombines TRBV28 with TRBJ1-4; TRBD1 is a possible D gene (5 bases). Per germline, CDR1 MDHEN and CDR2 SYDVKM. V was cut by 6 bases and J by 5 bases, with 19 bases left in between. CDR3 length: 16 residues. CDR3 sequence reads: CASSSLTGTENEKLFF. The DNA for the CDR3 is TGTGCCAGCAGCTCGCTGACCGGGACGGAGAATGAAAAACTGTTTTTT.

Worth noting for this clone: Its ends do not fully match the called genes, so a read error is possible. The chain combines TRBV27 with TRBJ2-1, with TRBD1 identical over 7 bases. The germline CDR1 and CDR2 sequences are MNHEY and SMNVEV (reference sequence). The CDR3 has 14 residues. This CDR3 is CASSWIAGGYEQFF. CDR3 DNA sequence: TGTGCCAGTAGTTGGATCGCAGGGGGATATGAGCAGTTCTTC.

The chain combines TRBV5-1 with TRBJ2-1; D is undetermined. CDR1 and CDR2 (germline): SGHRS, YFSETQ. The ends were cut back, 6 bases at V and 7 bases at J, with 8 bases in the middle. The CDR3 covers 11 residues. The CDR3 region is CASILRNEQFF. In nucleotides, the CDR3 is TGCGCCAGCATCCTACGGAATGAGCAGTTCTTC.

The rearrangement uses TRBV19 and TRBJ2-5; 8 bases are a match to TRBD1. The CDR3 runs to 15 residues. V was clipped by 2 bases and J by 5 bases; unmatched bases: 7. CDR1 is LNHDA and CDR2 is SQIVND in the germline V gene (reference sequence). This CDR3 is CASSISDRGGETQYF. The CDR3 DNA follows: TGTGCCAGTAGTATATCCGACAGGGGCGGGGAGACCCAGTACTTC.

The rearrangement links TRBV28 to TRBJ1-5; 11 bases line up with TRBD1. Per germline, CDR1 MDHEN and CDR2 SYDVKM. The CDR3 is 15 residues long. Trimming at V came to 5 bases and at J to 4 bases, leaving 4 bases not matched to a gene. CDR3 in amino acids: CASSVGQGANQPQHF. In DNA, the CDR3 is TGTGCCAGCAGTGTAGGACAGGGGGCAAATCAGCCCCAGCATTTT.

This clone was picked up one time. The rearrangement uses TRBV30 and TRBJ2-2, with D hard to call. The germline V and J ends were trimmed by 0 bases and 4 bases, with 6 bases remaining between them. CDR1 and CDR2 from the germline V gene are GTSNPN and SVGIG (reference sequence). The CDR3 spans 13 residues. The CDR3 coding sequence is TGTGCCTGGAGTGTATTCTTCACCGGGGAGCTGTTTTTT. Its protein is CAWSVFFTGELFF.

A remark on this clone: The sample has other DNA sequences that encode this CDR3 too. The gene calls are TRBV5-1 and TRBJ1-1; D unclear. Germline-derived CDR1 and CDR2 are SGHRS and YFSETQ. The CDR3 is 14 residues long. The germline V and J ends were trimmed by 1 base and 1 base, with 8 bases remaining between them. The CDR3 region is CASSLLVGNTEAFF. CDR3 in DNA: TGCGCCAGCAGCTTGTTGGTAGGGAACACTGAAGCTTTCTTT.

A word on this clone: Other DNA sequences from this sample encode an identical CDR3 as well. The V call is TRBV18, the J call TRBJ2-4, with D possibly TRBD2 on 6 matching bases. Germline values: CDR1 KGHSH, CDR2 LQKENI. With 2 bases removed from V and 8 bases from J, the gap between germline ends came to 10 bases. CDR3 length equals 13 residues. CDR3 DNA: TGTGCCAGCTCACCAAACGGGGGAGACATTCAGTACTTC. Translating it yields CASSPNGGDIQYF. The whole variable domain, remainder taken from reference TRBV18 and TRBJ2-4, is NAGVMQNPRHLVRRRGQEARLRCSPMKGHSHVYWYRQLPEEGLKFMVYLQKENIIDESGMPKERFSAEFPKEGPSILRIQQVVRGDSAAYFCASSPNGGDIQYFGAGTRLSVL.

The CDR3 region is CAISLLNGGGSEGYTF. The CDR3 nucleotides read TGTGCCATCAGTCTGTTAAATGGCGGGGGGTCGGAGGGCTACACCTTC. V usage is TRBV10-3 and J usage is TRBJ1-2; maybe TRBD1 (5 bases). Trimming took 5 bases from V and 8 from J, leaving 24 bases between them. This CDR3 is built from 16 residues. In germline, CDR1 is ENHRY, CDR2 SYGVKD.

CDR3 bases: TGCGCCAGCAGCCAAACCGACAGGGGAGTGAAGCAGTACTTC. It is translated as CASSQTDRGVKQYF. The chain recombines TRBV4-1 with TRBJ2-7; the match to TRBD1 covers 8 bases. Per the germline V gene, CDR1 is MGHRA and CDR2 is YSYEKL. The CDR3 totals 14 residues. The trim removed 2 bases at V and 8 bases at J, leaving 8 bases unmatched.

This clone appeared once. This chain uses TRBV29-1 with TRBJ2-3; TRBD2 aligns across 7 bases. CDR1 is SQVTM, CDR2 ANQGSEA, per germline. The CDR3 sequence is 13 residues long. V lost 8 bases, J lost 0 bases, and 5 bases stayed unmatched. This chain's CDR3 is CSFRGVSTDTQYF. The CDR3 DNA is TGCAGCTTCCGGGGGGTTAGCACAGATACGCAGTATTTT.

The chain couples TRBV27 to TRBJ2-1; TRBD2 matches at 7 bases. V lost 6 bases, J lost 5 bases, and 16 bases stayed unmatched. Germline V gene lookup returns CDR1 MNHEY and CDR2 SMNVEV (reference sequence). The CDR3 is 17 amino acids. In DNA form, the CDR3 reads TGTGCCAGCAGACCCCTTTATCGCGGGAGTTACAACAATGAGCAGTTCTTC. This codes for CASRPLYRGSYNNEQFF.

The chain combines TRBV29-1 with TRBJ2-2; 7 bases line up with TRBD2. The CDR3 spans 16 residues. V was clipped by 6 bases and J by 7 bases; unmatched bases: 17. The germline gives CDR1 SQVTM, CDR2 ANQGSEA. CDR3 nucleotides: TGCAGCGTCGCCCAAGGAACGGGGGGAAGTGGCGGGGAGCTGTTTTTT. This encodes CSVAQGTGGSGGELFF.

The chain is built from TRBV19 and TRBJ2-7; 9 nucleotides align to TRBD2. The CDR3 sequence is 14 residues long. V lost 5 bases to trimming and J lost 3 bases; unmatched junction nucleotides: 5. Per germline, CDR1 LNHDA and CDR2 SQIVND (reference sequence). CDR3 coding DNA: TGTGCCAGTAGTTTGACTAGCGGAAACTACGAGCAGTACTTC. This encodes CASSLTSGNYEQYF.

This clone was counted a single time. The chain carries TRBV19 and TRBJ2-7, with 8 bases lining up with TRBD2. Germline lookup yields CDR1 LNHDA and CDR2 SQIVND (reference sequence). The CDR3 extends over 16 amino acids. With 1 base clipped from V and 0 bases from J, the junction kept 5 bases outside the gene matches. The chain's CDR3 is CASSIGTSGVSYEQYF. In DNA form, the CDR3 reads TGTGCCAGTAGTATAGGCACTAGCGGAGTCTCCTACGAGCAGTACTTC.

The gene calls are TRBV11-2 and TRBJ1-1; no reliable D call. The CDR3 consists of 15 residues. Germline V gene sequence: CDR1 SGHAT, CDR2 FQNNGV. The V end was cut by 0 bases, the J end by 1 base, with 9 bases between. The CDR3 DNA is TGTGCCAGCAGCTTAGACCCCGGGCAGAACACTGAAGCTTTCTTT. Its protein product is CASSLDPGQNTEAFF. The entire variable domain, with the rest obtained from reference TRBV11-2 and TRBJ1-1, is as follows: EAGVAQSPRYKIIEKRQSVAFWCNPISGHATLYWYQQILGQGPKLLIQFQNNGVVDDSQLPKDRFSAERLKGVDSTLKIQPAKLEDSAVYLCASSLDPGQNTEAFFGQGTRLTVV.

The chain combines TRBV6-6 with TRBJ2-7; D unresolved. The CDR3 spans 14 residues. Germline V gives CDR1 MNHNY, CDR2 SVGAGI (reference sequence). V lost 9 bases and J 4 bases, leaving 19 bases between the germline ends. This chain's CDR3 is CASNLGPGLYEQYF. In DNA form, the CDR3 reads TGTGCCAGTAATCTGGGCCCCGGGTTGTACGAGCAGTACTTC.

The chain links TRBV6-1 to TRBJ2-4, with TRBD1 matching over 9 bases. The V segment lost 5 bases and the J segment 8 bases; nucleotides outside the gene matches: 4. The germline V gene encodes CDR1 MNHNS and CDR2 SASEGT. CDR3 size: 13 residues. Here the CDR3 DNA reads TGTGCCAGCAGTACAGGGGGCGTAGACATTCAGTACTTC. It is translated as CASSTGGVDIQYF.

This rearrangement joins TRBV10-3 to TRBJ2-7, with TRBD2 identical over 8 bases. The length of the CDR3 is 15 residues. CDR1 is ENHRY, CDR2 SYGVKD, per germline. The V gene end was trimmed by 5 bases and the J gene end by 3 bases; junction bases not matched to a gene: 9. CDR3 sequence reads: CAISSAGAKSYEQYF. The CDR3 DNA follows: TGTGCCATCAGTTCAGCGGGAGCAAAAAGCTACGAGCAGTACTTC.

V usage is TRBV2 and J usage is TRBJ2-5; D may be TRBD1 or TRBD2 (6 bases each). The CDR3 spans 13 residues. The germline V gene has CDR1 SNHLY and CDR2 FYNNEI. V lost 7 bases and J lost 3, with 12 bases in between. CDR3 DNA: TGTGCCAGCAATTTGGAGGGGGAAGAGACCCAGTACTTC. Residues: CASNLEGEETQYF.

This sequence joins TRBV2 and TRBJ2-5, with 9 bases matching TRBD1. V gave up 5 bases and J gave up 5 bases; unmatched junction bases: 9. The germline gives CDR1 SNHLY, CDR2 FYNNEI. CDR3 length equals 15 residues. The CDR3 spells CASSSTGTGRETQYF. In DNA, the CDR3 is TGTGCCAGCAGTTCTACCGGGACAGGGAGGGAGACCCAGTACTTC. Drawing the rest from reference TRBV2 and TRBJ2-5, the complete variable domain is EPEVTQTPSHQVTQMGQEVILRCVPISNHLYFYWYRQILGQKVEFLVSFYNNEISEKSEIFDDQFSVERPDGSNFTLKIRSTKLEDSAMYFCASSSTGTGRETQYFGPGTRLLVL.

The rearrangement links TRBV18 to TRBJ2-5; TRBD1 aligns across 8 bases. From germline, CDR1 is KGHSH and CDR2 LQKENI. This CDR3 region has 15 residues. The J segment lost 3 bases and the V segment lost 5 bases, leaving 8 bases of the junction unmatched. The CDR3 DNA sequence: TGTGCCAGCTCATCGGACAGGGAGAGGGAAGAGACCCAGTACTTC. This gives the protein CASSSDREREETQYF.

The chain recombines TRBV2 with TRBJ2-5; D is uncertain. Germline V gene data show CDR1 as SNHLY and CDR2 as FYNNEI. There are 14 residues in the CDR3. V dropped 2 bases and J dropped 0 bases, with 7 bases sitting between them. The CDR3 region has the DNA TGTGCCAGCAGTGAACACCGTTACCAAGAGACCCAGTACTTC. Protein: CASSEHRYQETQYF.

CDR3: CASSGGEDVPGYEQYF. CDR3 coding DNA: TGTGCCAGCAGTGGGGGAGAGGACGTGCCCGGGTACGAGCAGTACTTC. The chain uses TRBV5-6 and TRBJ2-7; D might be TRBD1 or TRBD2, each matching 5 bases. Trimming removed 5 bases from V and 4 bases from J, with 22 bases in between. The CDR3 is 16 residues long. Germline V gene lookup returns CDR1 SGHDT and CDR2 YYEEEE.

The rearrangement links TRBV7-3 to TRBJ2-1; no clear D. The CDR3 spans 13 residues. Germline CDR1 reads SGHTA; CDR2 reads FQGTGA. The V end was cut by 3 bases, the J end by 8 bases, with 11 bases between. As DNA, the CDR3 is TGTGCCAGCAGCTTCTCCCCTTCGGATGAGCAGTTCTTC. This translates into CASSFSPSDEQFF.